The 18 T cell receptor beta chains presented below share a single source sample, sequenced in a study of cytomegalovirus exposure and HLA in healthy donors. With 60 Vbeta and 13 Jbeta primers, the PCR was carried out. TCRdb's copy holds only in-frame clones and misses some; the assay was immunoSEQ multiplex PCR. The sample includes roughly 140,000 clones, over 60% seen only once; the top ten take about 3%. What was sequenced was PBMCs. The receptor source for this set is a woman aged 25-40 years in good health and CMV-seropositive.

This clone was detected once. The chain links TRBV6-6 to TRBJ1-4; 9 nucleotides align to TRBD1. V gave up 7 bases and J gave up 8 bases; unmatched junction bases: 8. This CDR3 is 14 amino acids long. Germline CDR1 is MNHNY and CDR2 is SVGAGI (reference sequence). CDR3: CASTSGQGLEKLFF. CDR3 DNA sequence: TGTGCCAGCACTTCCGGACAGGGGTTAGAAAAACTGTTTTTT.

The J gene is TRBJ1-2, the V gene TRBV6-1; the D gene is possibly TRBD1 (5 bases). The V and J ends lost 0 bases and 5 bases respectively, with 7 bases between them. The CDR3 totals 13 residues. Germline CDR1 MNHNS, CDR2 SASEGT. The CDR3 nucleotides are TGTGCCAGCAGTGAAGCGGGGGGGTATGGCTACACCTTC. Translated: CASSEAGGYGYTF.

The chain combines TRBV27 with TRBJ1-5; no definite D call. CDR1 MNHEY and CDR2 SMNVEV come from the germline V gene (reference sequence). The CDR3 is 16 amino acids. The V gene lost 5 bases and the J gene lost 1 base, with 15 bases spanning the gap. The CDR3 loop reads CASSIRSGVSNQPQHF. CDR3 sequence (DNA): TGTGCCAGCAGTATAAGGTCCGGGGTAAGCAATCAGCCCCAGCATTTT.

V gene TRBV30 combines with J gene TRBJ1-6, with 10 nucleotides matching TRBD1. Germline CDR1 GTSNPN, CDR2 SVGIG (reference sequence). This CDR3 comprises 16 residues. With 6 bases clipped from V and 3 bases from J, the junction kept 8 bases outside the gene matches. CDR3 in DNA: TGTGCCTGCGGAGGGGACAGGGGCGGCTATAATTCACCCCTCCACTTT. It specifies CACGGDRGGYNSPLHF.

This rearrangement joins TRBV18 to TRBJ1-5, with 10 bases aligning to TRBD1. This CDR3 has 16 residues. Germline CDR1 reads KGHSH; CDR2 reads LQKENI. V was pared by 0 bases and J by 5 bases, with 4 bases of the junction left unmatched. The CDR3 DNA reads TGTGCCAGCTCACCACCACGGGGACAGGGGCATCAGCCCCAGCATTTT. It translates to CASSPPRGQGHQPQHF.

CDR3 DNA sequence: TGTGCCAGCAGTTTATCTAGCGGTCCGGGCACAGATACGCAGTATTTT. Its protein product is CASSLSSGPGTDTQYF. The chain carries TRBV27 and TRBJ2-3, with a tentative D call TRBD2 (6 bases). The CDR3 is 16 amino acids. The germline V gene has CDR1 MNHEY and CDR2 SMNVEV (reference sequence). Trimming took 0 bases from V and 1 from J, leaving 11 bases between them.

CDR3 loop: CASRASGASNTGELFF. In nucleotides, the CDR3 is TGTGCCAGCAGGGCTAGCGGGGCTTCGAACACCGGGGAGCTGTTTTTT. The rearrangement uses TRBV2 and TRBJ2-2; 9 positions agree with TRBD2. Unmatched junction bases numbered 5, after V lost 6 bases and J lost 0 bases. Per germline, CDR1 SNHLY and CDR2 FYNNEI. There are 16 residues in the CDR3.

The chain joins TRBV6-1 to TRBJ1-2; D is perhaps TRBD1 (5 bases). V lost 9 bases and J 8 bases, leaving 19 bases between the germline ends. The CDR3 length is 13 residues. The germline gives CDR1 MNHNS, CDR2 SASEGT. The CDR3 DNA reads TGTGCCAGACCGGTGAGTGGGGCTTGGGGCTACACCTTC. This gives the protein CARPVSGAWGYTF.

This clone was counted only a few times. V is TRBV7-6 and J is TRBJ2-5, with D perhaps matching TRBD2 (5 bases). V gave up 5 bases and J gave up 5 bases, with 21 bases separating them. The CDR3 covers 16 residues. In germline, CDR1 is SGHVS, CDR2 FNYEAQ. CDR3 nucleotides: TGTGCCAGCAGCCTCGAAATGTCAGCCTCGGGGGAGACCCAGTACTTC. Amino acid sequence: CASSLEMSASGETQYF.

J is TRBJ2-7 and V is TRBV28; a possible D gene is TRBD1 (5 bases). The CDR3 is 12 amino acids. Germline lookup yields CDR1 MDHEN and CDR2 SYDVKM. The V end lost 7 bases, the J end lost 6 bases, and 13 bases lay between the germline ends. CDR3 coding DNA: TGTGCCAGCACAGGGTTGGAAGTCGAGCAGTACTTC. This codes for CASTGLEVEQYF.

This clone has more than one count but fewer than ten. V gene TRBV9 combines with J gene TRBJ2-1; D ambiguous. The V and J ends lost 0 bases and 5 bases respectively, with 6 bases between them. Germline-derived CDR1 and CDR2 are SGDLS and YYNGEE. CDR3 length: 13 amino acids. The CDR3 is CASSVAQNNEQFF. The CDR3 nucleotides read TGTGCCAGCAGCGTAGCCCAAAACAATGAGCAGTTCTTC.

This clone was recorded a few times. In DNA, the CDR3 is TGTGCCAGCAGTAGGACTAGCGACTCCTACAATGAGCAGTTCTTC. It specifies CASSRTSDSYNEQFF. The V gene is TRBV6-5, the J gene TRBJ2-1; TRBD2 agrees at 9 bases. The CDR3 is made up of 15 amino acids. Trimming cost V 5 bases and J 0 bases; bases outside gene matches: 2. Germline CDR1 and CDR2: MNHEY and SVGAGI.

This clone was detected only a few times. In the same sample, other DNA sequences code for this CDR3. The chain employs TRBV5-4 and TRBJ2-4, with 9 bases aligning to TRBD1. V shed 4 bases and J 2 bases; nucleotides not matched to a gene: 7. The CDR3 is 16 residues long. Looked up from germline, CDR1 is SGHNT and CDR2 is YYREEE (reference sequence). Here the CDR3 reads CASSPTGGSTKNIQYF. CDR3 nucleotides: TGTGCCAGCAGCCCTACAGGGGGCTCGACCAAAAACATTCAGTACTTC.

The rearrangement uses TRBV5-1 and TRBJ1-6; 7 bases are shared with TRBD1. The length of the CDR3 is 18 residues. Germline V gene sequence: CDR1 SGHRS, CDR2 YFSETQ. Germline trimming cut 0 bases from V and 9 bases from J; bases unmatched to any gene: 15. CDR3: CASSLVVSGQIFRSPLHF. The DNA of the CDR3 is TGCGCCAGCAGCTTGGTAGTTTCGGGACAGATTTTCCGTTCACCCCTCCACTTT. The variable domain in full, completed from reference TRBV5-1 and TRBJ1-6, reads KAGVTQTPRYLIKTRGQQVTLSCSPISGHRSVSWYQQTPGQGLQFLFEYFSETQRNKGNFPGRFSGRQFSNSRSEMNVSTLELGDSALYLCASSLVVSGQIFRSPLHFGNGTRLTVT.

In this sample, this clone turned up once. The chain joins TRBV9 to TRBJ2-3, with D perhaps matching TRBD2 (6 bases). This CDR3 spans 16 amino acids. V gave up 0 bases and J gave up 2 bases, with 13 bases separating them. Germline values: CDR1 SGDLS, CDR2 YYNGEE. The CDR3 DNA reads as TGTGCCAGCAGCGTAGAGGTTAGCGGACTCACAGATACGCAGTATTTT. Its translation is CASSVEVSGLTDTQYF.

CDR3 residues: CASSLFREQYF. The DNA for the CDR3 is TGTGCCAGCAGCTTGTTCCGGGAGCAGTACTTC. The chain recombines TRBV5-6 with TRBJ2-7; unclear D gene. The V and J ends lost 1 base and 7 bases respectively, with 6 bases between them. Germline assignment: CDR1 SGHDT and CDR2 YYEEEE. This CDR3 spans 11 amino acids.

This clone was detected only a few times. V is TRBV5-1 and J is TRBJ2-3; a possible D gene is TRBD2 (5 bases). Germline loops: CDR1 SGHRS, CDR2 YFSETQ. The CDR3 consists of 15 residues. The V end lost 2 bases, the J end lost 6 bases, and 16 bases lay between the germline ends. CDR3 in amino acids: CASSFRTGTTDTQYF. In DNA form, the CDR3 reads TGCGCCAGCAGCTTCCGGACTGGCACGACGGATACGCAGTATTTT.

The rearrangement joins TRBV29-1 to TRBJ1-1; 8 nucleotides match TRBD1. J was trimmed by 7 bases and V by 3 bases; bases with no gene match: 10. Germline assignment: CDR1 SQVTM and CDR2 ANQGSEA. This CDR3 has 14 residues. CDR3 DNA: TGCAGCGTTGATCTTAATACAGGGGGTCTTGAAGCTTTCTTT. Protein sequence: CSVDLNTGGLEAFF.